The 17 T cell receptor beta chains below were found in one sample sequenced in a study of OX40 agonist ivuxolimab in advanced cancers. Repertoires were generated with immunoSEQ multiplex PCR, while TCRdb's copy carries only in-frame clones and drops some. The sample gives around 94,000 clones, around 91% of which show up once; under 0.95% is in the top ten. The sequences come from CD4+ or CD8+ T cells sorted from blood, collected in a trial of the OX40 agonist ivuxolimab. Receptors were obtained from an adult with an advanced solid tumor such as melanoma, head and neck, liver or kidney cancer.

Worth noting for this clone: The same CDR3 can be traced to other DNA sequences in this sample. This sequence joins TRBV18 and TRBJ2-7; D gene ambiguous. The CDR3 is 12 residues long. Trimming removed 3 bases from V and 0 bases from J, with 3 bases in between. Germline values: CDR1 KGHSH, CDR2 LQKENI. CDR3 DNA sequence: TGTGCCAGCTCACCCTCCTCCTACGAGCAGTACTTC. Its translation is CASSPSSYEQYF.

This sequence joins TRBV6-1 and TRBJ1-3; 7 bases agree with TRBD1. The junction had 7 bases not matched to a gene; V was cut back by 3 bases and J by 2 bases. This CDR3 contains 16 residues. The germline CDR1 and CDR2 sequences are MNHNS and SASEGT. CDR3 DNA sequence: TGTGCCAGCAGTGACCAGACAGGGACGGCTGGAAACACCATATATTTT. Protein product: CASSDQTGTAGNTIYF.

This clone has a single count. The J gene is TRBJ2-7, the V gene TRBV5-4, with D possibly called TRBD1 or TRBD2 (5 bases each). Per germline, CDR1 SGHNT and CDR2 YYREEE (reference sequence). V lost 4 bases, J lost 4 bases, and 12 bases lay in between. This CDR3 spans 13 amino acids. The CDR3 DNA reads TGTGCCAGCAGCCCGGGGCTTACTTACGAGCAGTACTTC. This codes for CASSPGLTYEQYF. Full variable domain (remainder filled in from reference TRBV5-4 and TRBJ2-7): ETGVTQSPTHLIKTRGQQVTLRCSSQSGHNTVSWYQQALGQGPQFIFQYYREEENGRGNFPPRFSGLQFPNYSSELNVNALELDDSALYLCASSPGLTYEQYFGPGTRLTVT.

This chain connects TRBV19 to TRBJ2-2, with D perhaps TRBD1 (5 bases). Germline loops: CDR1 LNHDA, CDR2 SQIVND (reference sequence). The CDR3 runs to 18 residues. With 0 bases removed from V and 3 bases from J, the gap between germline ends came to 17 bases. CDR3 sequence reads: CASSIDPGQRIYTGELFF. CDR3 bases: TGTGCCAGTAGTATAGACCCAGGGCAGAGAATATACACCGGGGAGCTGTTTTTT.

The J gene is TRBJ2-2, the V gene TRBV19; the match to TRBD1 covers 7 bases. There are 15 residues in the CDR3. CDR1 and CDR2 from the germline V gene are LNHDA and SQIVND (reference sequence). Trimming at V came to 6 bases and at J to 7 bases, leaving 11 bases not matched to a gene. CDR3 nucleotide sequence: TGTGCCAGTAGCCTAGAGTACAGGGGTAGCGGGGAGCTGTTTTTT. It encodes CASSLEYRGSGELFF.

The chain recombines TRBV27 with TRBJ2-2; D remains unclear. The CDR3 has 14 residues. V lost 8 bases and J lost 0, with 10 bases in between. The germline V gene has CDR1 MNHEY and CDR2 SMNVEV (reference sequence). CDR3 amino acids: CASAARPNTGELFF. The CDR3 DNA reads as TGTGCCAGCGCCGCAAGGCCGAACACCGGGGAGCTGTTTTTT.

The chain combines TRBV30 with TRBJ2-5, with D perhaps assigned TRBD1 or TRBD2 (5 bases each). V shed 6 bases and J shed 3 bases, with 11 bases lying between them. CDR3 length equals 12 residues. Germline V CDR1 and CDR2: GTSNPN, SVGIG (reference sequence). The CDR3 spells CACPLGEETQYF. CDR3 in DNA: TGTGCCTGCCCTCTGGGGGAAGAGACCCAGTACTTC.

V is TRBV9 and J is TRBJ1-5; 10 bases fit TRBD1. V trimming: 3 bases; J trimming: 7 bases; junction bases outside the gene matches: 4. The CDR3 contains 14 residues. CDR1 and CDR2 (germline): SGDLS, YYNGEE. The CDR3 loop reads CASSADRGRQPQHF. CDR3 coding DNA: TGTGCCAGCAGCGCCGACAGGGGGCGACAGCCCCAGCATTTT.

The V call is TRBV5-4, the J call TRBJ1-1, with D perhaps matching TRBD1 (6 bases). Germline V gives CDR1 SGHNT, CDR2 YYREEE (reference sequence). The CDR3 is 14 amino acids. V was trimmed by 0 bases and J by 4 bases, leaving 10 bases between them. CDR3 in amino acids: CASSLATGPTEAFF. CDR3 sequence (DNA): TGTGCCAGCAGCTTGGCCACAGGGCCCACTGAAGCTTTCTTT.

The rearrangement links TRBV7-6 to TRBJ2-3; 13 nucleotides line up with TRBD2. Unmatched junction bases numbered 0, after V lost 0 bases and J lost 0 bases. The CDR3 runs to 17 residues. Germline CDR1 and CDR2: SGHVS and FNYEAQ. CDR3 amino acids: CASSLAGLAGSTDTQYF. As DNA, the CDR3 is TGTGCCAGCAGCTTAGCGGGACTAGCGGGAAGCACAGATACGCAGTATTTT.

The V gene is TRBV7-8, the J gene TRBJ2-1; maybe TRBD2 (7 bases). The CDR3 is made up of 14 amino acids. The germline CDR1 and CDR2 sequences are SGHVS and FQNEAQ. Trimming cost V 6 bases and J 7 bases, with 16 bases left between them. The CDR3 region has the DNA TGTGCCAGCAGAGTGGGGGGAGGGGGGAATGAGCAGTTCTTC. Translated, it gives CASRVGGGGNEQFF.

The chain combines TRBV7-6 with TRBJ2-7; D might be TRBD2 (6 bases). Germline V gene data show CDR1 as SGHVS and CDR2 as FNYEAQ. Trimming stripped 0 bases from V and 8 bases from J, with 11 bases between. CDR3 size: 13 residues. CDR3 bases: TGTGCCAGCAGCTTAGCGCGCGGGGATCAGCAGTACTTC. It translates to CASSLARGDQQYF.

This clone has just one count. The chain employs TRBV11-1 and TRBJ2-2; TRBD2 matches 14 bases. Germline CDR1 SGHAT, CDR2 FQDESV (reference sequence). This CDR3 is 17 amino acids long. With V trimmed by 5 bases and J by 0 bases, 2 bases remained unmatched. In DNA form, the CDR3 reads TGTGCCAGCAGCCGACTAGCGGGAGGGACGAACACCGGGGAGCTGTTTTTT. Translating gives CASSRLAGGTNTGELFF.

The V gene is TRBV18, the J gene TRBJ1-2; D is uncertain. The germline gives CDR1 KGHSH, CDR2 LQKENI. Trimming stripped 3 bases from V and 3 bases from J, with 8 bases between. The CDR3 length is 13 residues. As DNA, the CDR3 is TGTGCCAGCTCACCTAATGGGGACTATGGCTACACCTTC. Translating gives CASSPNGDYGYTF. Variable domain in full (rest from reference TRBV18 and TRBJ1-2): NAGVMQNPRHLVRRRGQEARLRCSPMKGHSHVYWYRQLPEEGLKFMVYLQKENIIDESGMPKERFSAEFPKEGPSILRIQQVVRGDSAAYFCASSPNGDYGYTFGSGTRLTVV.

The chain employs TRBV4-3 and TRBJ1-1; D is undetermined. The CDR3 sequence is 13 residues long. The germline V and J ends were trimmed by 0 bases and 5 bases, with 7 bases remaining between them. Germline CDR1 and CDR2: LGHNA and YSLEER. The CDR3 reads CASSQDRRTEAFF. The CDR3 DNA sequence: TGCGCCAGCAGCCAAGATAGGAGGACTGAAGCTTTCTTT.

The chain recombines TRBV15 with TRBJ2-2, with D tentatively TRBD2 (6 bases). CDR1 is LNHNV, CDR2 YYDKDF, per germline (reference sequence). The germline V and J ends were trimmed by 0 bases and 5 bases, with 10 bases remaining between them. CDR3 length equals 15 residues. Here the CDR3 DNA reads TGTGCCACCAGCAGAGATGAGGGACTTACCGGGGAGCTGTTTTTT. Amino acids: CATSRDEGLTGELFF.

The gene calls are TRBV5-4 and TRBJ2-7; 12 bases match TRBD2. The CDR3 is made up of 15 amino acids. Germline V gives CDR1 SGHNT, CDR2 YYREEE (reference sequence). The trim removed 1 base at V and 6 bases at J, leaving 5 bases unmatched. The CDR3 spells CASSLLQGLAGEQYF. CDR3 in DNA: TGTGCCAGCAGCTTGCTTCAGGGACTAGCGGGCGAGCAGTACTTC.